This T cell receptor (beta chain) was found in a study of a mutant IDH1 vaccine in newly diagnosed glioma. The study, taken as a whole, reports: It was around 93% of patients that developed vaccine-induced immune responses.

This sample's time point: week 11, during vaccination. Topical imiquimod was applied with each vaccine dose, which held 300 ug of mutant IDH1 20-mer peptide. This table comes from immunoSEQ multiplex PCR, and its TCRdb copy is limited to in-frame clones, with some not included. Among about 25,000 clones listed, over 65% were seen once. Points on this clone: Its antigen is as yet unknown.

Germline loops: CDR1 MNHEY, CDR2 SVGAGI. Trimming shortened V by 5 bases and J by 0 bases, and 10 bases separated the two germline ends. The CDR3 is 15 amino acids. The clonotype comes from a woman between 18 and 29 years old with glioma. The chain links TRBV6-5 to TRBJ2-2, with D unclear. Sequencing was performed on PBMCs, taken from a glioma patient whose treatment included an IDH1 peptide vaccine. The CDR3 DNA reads TGTGCCAGCAGTCCAGGACGTACGAACACCGGGGAGCTGTTTTTT. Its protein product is CASSPGRTNTGELFF.